In its sample, the clone carrying this T cell receptor beta chain was seen once. This sample stems from a study of OX40 agonist ivuxolimab in advanced cancers. Per germline, CDR1 GTSNPN and CDR2 SVGIG (reference sequence). The CDR3 sequence is 12 residues long. V gave up 0 bases and J gave up 8 bases; unmatched junction bases: 3. Measured with immunoSEQ multiplex PCR; TCRdb has only the in-frame clones, and not every one. The sample contains about 77,000 clones, over 75% of which appear only once. The sample was CD4+ or CD8+ T cells sorted from blood, taken in a trial of the OX40 agonist ivuxolimab. The chain joins TRBV30 to TRBJ1-1, with TRBD1 matching over 7 bases. The TCR comes from an adult with an advanced solid tumor such as melanoma, head and neck, liver or kidney cancer. Here the CDR3 DNA reads TGTGCCTGGAGTGTACCAGGGGGGGAAGCTTTCTTT. It specifies CAWSVPGGEAFF.